Presented here are 30 T cell receptor beta chains from one specimen sequenced in a study of neoadjuvant nivolumab and ipilimumab in lung cancer. The table came from immunoSEQ multiplex PCR; TCRdb's copy has only in-frame clones and leaves some out. In the table there are tens of thousands of clones, about 89% of which are singletons. The starting material was blood, obtained before neoadjuvant nivolumab, alone or with ipilimumab. The source is an adult with non-small cell lung cancer. Some clones in this sample may be carry-over from other donors' samples.

The V and J genes are TRBV2 and TRBJ2-1, with TRBD1 identical over 7 bases. With V trimmed by 5 bases and J by 1 base, 5 bases remained unmatched. Germline CDR1 is SNHLY and CDR2 is FYNNEI. There are 15 residues in the CDR3. CDR3 coding DNA: TGTGCCAGCAGTAGGGACAGTCCTTCCTACAATGAGCAGTTCTTC. It codes for CASSRDSPSYNEQFF. Drawing the rest from reference TRBV2 and TRBJ2-1, the complete variable domain is EPEVTQTPSHQVTQMGQEVILRCVPISNHLYFYWYRQILGQKVEFLVSFYNNEISEKSEIFDDQFSVERPDGSNFTLKIRSTKLEDSAMYFCASSRDSPSYNEQFFGPGTRLTVL.

This chain links TRBV18 with TRBJ1-2; tentatively, D is TRBD1 (6 bases). Trimming removed 3 bases at V and 0 bases at J, with 8 bases between. CDR3 length: 14 amino acids. Looked up from germline, CDR1 is KGHSH and CDR2 is LQKENI. CDR3 loop: CASSPTGTNYGYTF. CDR3 sequence (DNA): TGTGCCAGCTCACCTACAGGGACTAACTATGGCTACACCTTC.

This chain links TRBV13 with TRBJ1-1, with D possibly being TRBD1 (5 bases). V lost 1 base to trimming and J lost 4 bases, with 13 bases between them. Germline V gene lookup returns CDR1 PRHDT and CDR2 FYEKMQ (reference sequence). The length of the CDR3 is 15 residues. CDR3 sequence reads: CASSLAYGGGTEAFF. The CDR3 coding sequence is TGTGCCAGCAGCTTAGCCTACGGGGGAGGCACTGAAGCTTTCTTT. Combining the CDR3 with reference TRBV13 and TRBJ1-1 gives the whole variable domain AAGVIQSPRHLIKEKRETATLKCYPIPRHDTVYWYQQGPGQDPQFLISFYEKMQSDKGSIPDRFSAQQFSDYHSELNMSSLELGDSALYFCASSLAYGGGTEAFFGQGTRLTVV.

The chain has TRBV5-1 and TRBJ1-2, with 9 bases aligning to TRBD1. This CDR3 is 15 amino acids long. Trimming at V came to 2 bases and at J to 4 bases, leaving 6 bases not matched to a gene. From germline, CDR1 is SGHRS and CDR2 YFSETQ. The CDR3 DNA sequence: TGCGCCAGCAGCTTACAATCGGACAGGGGCTATGGCTACACCTTC. It encodes CASSLQSDRGYGYTF.

V is TRBV11-2 and J is TRBJ1-5; TRBD1 is a possible D gene (5 bases). Germline V gives CDR1 SGHAT, CDR2 FQNNGV. This CDR3 region has 15 residues. The V end lost 5 bases, the J end lost 1 base, and 12 bases lay between the germline ends. CDR3 sequence (DNA): TGTGCCAGCAGCCAGGGTGGGAGAAGCAATCAGCCCCAGCATTTT. Amino acid sequence: CASSQGGRSNQPQHF.

The genes are TRBV7-2 and TRBJ2-5; D not resolved. CDR1 SGHTA and CDR2 FQGNSA come from the germline V gene. There are 12 residues in the CDR3. Trimming stripped 2 bases from V and 7 bases from J, with 8 bases between. CDR3 sequence (DNA): TGTGCCAGCAGCTTAAGACTTGGGACCCAGTACTTC. Amino acids: CASSLRLGTQYF.

The table lists this clone with a count of one. This rearrangement joins TRBV7-2 to TRBJ2-7; D is perhaps TRBD2 (7 bases). CDR3 size: 14 residues. CDR1 and CDR2 (germline): SGHTA, FQGNSA. V lost 9 bases to trimming and J lost 4 bases, with 19 bases between them. The CDR3 loop reads CASSGGGSLYEQYF. Here the CDR3 DNA reads TGTGCCAGTTCGGGGGGCGGGAGTTTGTACGAGCAGTACTTC.

A single count supports this clone. The chain couples TRBV30 to TRBJ2-4, with unresolved D. CDR1 and CDR2 from the germline V gene are GTSNPN and SVGIG (reference sequence). The CDR3 length is 13 residues. V was clipped by 5 bases and J by 0 bases, with 8 bases between them. CDR3 nucleotide sequence: TGTGCCTGGTCTACCTCAGCCAAAAACATTCAGTACTTC. It encodes CAWSTSAKNIQYF.

V is TRBV2 and J is TRBJ2-1; D unclear. CDR1 is SNHLY and CDR2 is FYNNEI in the germline V gene. V was cut by 3 bases and J by 12 bases, with 9 bases left in between. CDR3 length: 11 amino acids. The CDR3 DNA sequence: TGTGCCAGCAGTGAGAACCTAGGGCAGTTCTTC. It is translated as CASSENLGQFF.

This chain joins TRBV20-1 and TRBJ2-1, with D unresolved. This CDR3 is built from 11 residues. V shed 5 bases and J shed 4 bases, with 6 bases lying between them. The V gene's germline CDR1 is DFQATT and CDR2 SNEGSKA (reference sequence). The CDR3 bases are TGCAGTGCTTGGTCTTACAATGAGCAGTTCTTC. As protein: CSAWSYNEQFF.

The rearrangement links TRBV21-1 to TRBJ2-5; TRBD2 was called by the table and not checked on the DNA. TRBV21-1 is tagged as a pseudogene. The CDR3 is 14 residues long. CDR3 amino acids: CARAGVCGQETQYF. CDR3 coding DNA: TGTGCCAGGGCGGGAGTCTGCGGCCAAGAGACCCAGTACTTC.

V gene TRBV7-8 combines with J gene TRBJ2-5; D may be TRBD1 (6 bases). CDR3 length equals 15 residues. V lost 5 bases and J 4 bases, leaving 17 bases between the germline ends. Germline CDR1 reads SGHVS; CDR2 reads FQNEAQ. The CDR3 sequence is CASSRHRVELETQYF. CDR3 coding DNA: TGTGCCAGCAGCCGGCACAGGGTTGAATTAGAGACCCAGTACTTC.

This clone was recorded a few times. The chain links TRBV5-1 to TRBJ2-3; D ambiguous. This CDR3 is 12 amino acids long. With 5 bases removed from V and 0 bases from J, the gap between germline ends came to 4 bases. CDR1 and CDR2 (germline): SGHRS, YFSETQ. The CDR3 reads CASRMSTDTQYF. DNA of the CDR3: TGCGCCAGCAGGATGAGCACAGATACGCAGTATTTT.

The chain employs TRBV11-2 and TRBJ2-1, with TRBD1 identical over 8 bases. The CDR3 is 17 residues long. After removal of 3 bases from V and 5 bases from J, the junction contained 12 bases not matched to a gene. Germline values: CDR1 SGHAT, CDR2 FQNNGV. The CDR3 here is CASSFTYRGSGHNEQFF. For the CDR3, the DNA is TGTGCCAGCAGCTTCACTTACAGGGGGAGTGGGCACAATGAGCAGTTCTTC.

The chain employs TRBV6-6 and TRBJ1-2, with D perhaps matching TRBD1 (5 bases). The CDR3 runs 15 residues. The V end lost 2 bases, the J end lost 7 bases, and 17 bases lay between the germline ends. Germline CDR1 MNHNY, CDR2 SVGAGI (reference sequence). The CDR3 region is CASSYDPGLVAGYTF. CDR3 bases: TGTGCCAGCAGTTACGATCCAGGGTTAGTGGCTGGCTACACCTTC.

This chain joins TRBV5-6 and TRBJ2-5, with unresolved D. V lost 4 bases to trimming and J lost 5 bases, with 18 bases between them. Looked up from germline, CDR1 is SGHDT and CDR2 is YYEEEE. CDR3 size: 15 residues. CDR3 in DNA: TGTGCCAGCAGCCCTGTAGGTGAGGCTGGGGAGACCCAGTACTTC. As protein: CASSPVGEAGETQYF.

The chain joins TRBV2 to TRBJ2-5; the match to TRBD2 covers 9 bases. Unmatched junction bases numbered 12, after V lost 2 bases and J lost 5 bases. Germline V CDR1 and CDR2: SNHLY, FYNNEI. The length of the CDR3 is 17 residues. The DNA of the CDR3 is TGTGCCAGCAGTGAAAGACTAAGCGGGAGGCGAAGGGAGACCCAGTACTTC. This sequence encodes CASSERLSGRRRETQYF.

The CDR3, as DNA: TGTGCCAGCAGCCCCTCAGGGGGAACTGAAGCTTTCTTT. Protein sequence: CASSPSGGTEAFF. V gene TRBV11-2 combines with J gene TRBJ1-1; 7 bases match TRBD1. With 5 bases clipped from V and 5 bases from J, the junction kept 5 bases outside the gene matches. Germline V gene data show CDR1 as SGHAT and CDR2 as FQNNGV. CDR3 length: 13 residues.

J is TRBJ2-3 and V is TRBV9; D remains ambiguous. The CDR3 consists of 12 residues. Germline V gives CDR1 SGDLS, CDR2 YYNGEE. The V end lost 3 bases, the J end lost 2 bases, and 4 bases lay between the germline ends. The CDR3: CASSGYTDTQYF. CDR3 DNA: TGTGCCAGCAGCGGGTACACAGATACGCAGTATTTT.

CDR3 sequence: CASSPNTGELFF. In DNA form, the CDR3 reads TGTGCCAGCAGCCCGAACACCGGGGAGCTGTTTTTT. This chain uses TRBV7-9 with TRBJ2-2, with D unresolved. V was cut by 5 bases and J by 0 bases, with 1 base left in between. In germline, CDR1 is SEHNR, CDR2 FQNEAQ (reference sequence). The CDR3 totals 12 residues. Based on the CDR3 plus reference TRBV7-9 and TRBJ2-2, the full variable domain is DTGVSQNPRHKITKRGQNVTFRCDPISEHNRLYWYRQTLGQGPEFLTYFQNEAQLEKSRLLSDRFSAERPKGSFSTLEIQRTEQGDSAMYLCASSPNTGELFFGEGSRLTVL.

The rearrangement uses TRBV11-3 and TRBJ2-7, with D perhaps matching TRBD2 (6 bases). The CDR3 extends over 13 amino acids. Germline values: CDR1 SGHNT, CDR2 YENEEA. The V end was cut by 5 bases, the J end by 4 bases, with 12 bases between. The CDR3 coding sequence is TGTGCCAGCAGCGCATTAGGAGGGTACGAGCAGTACTTC. It codes for CASSALGGYEQYF. Complete variable domain (other parts from reference TRBV11-3 and TRBJ2-7): EAGVVQSPRYKIIEKKQPVAFWCNPISGHNTLYWYLQNLGQGPELLIRYENEEAVDDSQLPKDRFSAERLKGVDSTLKIQPAELGDSAVYLCASSALGGYEQYFGPGTRLTVT.

V usage is TRBV7-9 and J usage is TRBJ2-1; 15 bases are shared with TRBD2. Germline V gene data show CDR1 as SEHNR and CDR2 as FQNEAQ (reference sequence). V lost 5 bases to trimming and J lost 4 bases; unmatched junction nucleotides: 12. This CDR3 is built from 19 residues. CDR3 protein: CASSRPGTSGRWEYNEQFF. For the CDR3, the DNA is TGTGCCAGCAGCCGACCCGGGACTAGCGGGAGGTGGGAATACAATGAGCAGTTCTTC.

V and J are TRBV9 and TRBJ2-1, with 10 nucleotides matching TRBD2. CDR3 size: 15 residues. Trimming at V came to 0 bases and at J to 8 bases, leaving 5 bases not matched to a gene. Germline loops: CDR1 SGDLS, CDR2 YYNGEE. The CDR3 DNA follows: TGTGCCAGCAGCGTAGAACTAGCGGGAACCGATGAGCAGTTCTTC. Its translation is CASSVELAGTDEQFF.

The chain couples TRBV5-1 to TRBJ2-6; 8 positions match TRBD1. The germline V gene has CDR1 SGHRS and CDR2 YFSETQ. Unmatched junction bases numbered 12, after V lost 4 bases and J lost 0 bases. The CDR3 has 19 amino acids. The CDR3 region has the DNA TGCGCCAGCAGCCCCGTCGGGACAGGTATTCACTCTGGGGCCAACGTCCTGACTTTC. Protein product: CASSPVGTGIHSGANVLTF. The whole variable domain, remainder taken from reference TRBV5-1 and TRBJ2-6, is KAGVTQTPRYLIKTRGQQVTLSCSPISGHRSVSWYQQTPGQGLQFLFEYFSETQRNKGNFPGRFSGRQFSNSRSEMNVSTLELGDSALYLCASSPVGTGIHSGANVLTFGAGSRLTVL.

V usage is TRBV5-1 and J usage is TRBJ2-1; TRBD2 agrees at 8 bases. The germline CDR1 and CDR2 sequences are SGHRS and YFSETQ. The J segment lost 3 bases and the V segment lost 4 bases, leaving 12 bases of the junction unmatched. This CDR3 has 17 amino acids. The CDR3 spells CASSSGSGPMSYNEQFF. CDR3 nucleotide sequence: TGCGCCAGCAGCAGCGGGAGTGGCCCCATGAGCTACAATGAGCAGTTCTTC.

This chain connects TRBV29-1 to TRBJ2-7; D might be TRBD2 (5 bases). This CDR3 spans 13 amino acids. Germline V CDR1 and CDR2: SQVTM, ANQGSEA. The V and J ends lost 6 bases and 0 bases respectively, with 12 bases between them. Written as DNA, the CDR3 is TGCAGCGTCGGACGGGGTAGCTCCTACGAGCAGTACTTC. Its protein product is CSVGRGSSYEQYF.

This chain uses TRBV11-2 with TRBJ2-7, with no clear D. Germline loops: CDR1 SGHAT, CDR2 FQNNGV. There are 12 residues in the CDR3. Trimming pared 0 bases from V and 6 bases from J, leaving 6 bases between. The CDR3 protein is CASSLDSSEQYF. CDR3 DNA: TGTGCCAGCAGCTTAGACTCTTCCGAGCAGTACTTC.

This clone was detected once. The chain is built from TRBV7-8 and TRBJ2-7; D is undetermined. The V end lost 1 base, the J end lost 1 base, and 8 bases lay between the germline ends. Germline V CDR1 and CDR2: SGHVS, FQNEAQ. The CDR3 has 14 residues. The DNA for the CDR3 is TGTGCCAGCAGCTTAGGGATAGGGTCCTACGAGCAGTACTTC. This gives the protein CASSLGIGSYEQYF.

This sequence joins TRBV6-6 and TRBJ2-1, with D tentatively TRBD1 (6 bases). Deletions cut 10 bases from V and 5 bases from J, with 9 bases between. CDR1 is MNHNY and CDR2 is SVGAGI in the germline V gene (reference sequence). This CDR3 region has 11 residues. The CDR3 DNA sequence: TGTGCCACCCAGGGGAACAATGAGCAGTTCTTC. Translating gives CATQGNNEQFF.

The sample holds a few counts of this clone. The CDR3 is CASLRGQDTEAFF. The CDR3 DNA sequence: TGTGCCAGCTTGAGGGGGCAGGACACTGAAGCTTTCTTT. The chain combines TRBV18 with TRBJ1-1, with 7 bases that match TRBD1. The CDR3 consists of 13 residues. Trimming cost V 7 bases and J 3 bases; bases outside gene matches: 5. Germline V gene data show CDR1 as KGHSH and CDR2 as LQKENI.